A selection of T cell receptor beta chains follows, all from one sample in a study of blood T cell repertoires in COVID-19. Here immunoSEQ multiplex PCR was the method, and the copy in TCRdb shows in-frame clones only, minus some. The data contain some 290,000 clones, 75% to 90% of them seen just once; the ten biggest clones take up 3.5% to 5.5%. Sequenced: peripheral blood. The receptor source for this set is a man aged 55-75 years who had recovered from COVID-19. CDR3s include the opening cysteine and the closing phenylalanine or tryptophan. Each record gives: clone size, J gene, V gene, D gene, CDR3 length, CDR3 protein, CDR3 DNA. D genes are given only for firm matches. The size entry is marked missing in some rows and otherwise reads once, few, many or a size class.

clone_size: once; j_call: TRBJ2-1; v_call: TRBV19; d_call: TRBD2; cdr3_length: 17; cdr3_aa: CASSTWTSGRSYNEQFF; cdr3_nt: TGTGCCAGTAGTACGTGGACTAGCGGGAGATCATACAATGAGCAGTTCTTC
clone_size: .; j_call: TRBJ2-2; v_call: TRBV5-1; d_call: TRBD2; cdr3_length: 17; cdr3_aa: CASSRTSGGASTGELFF; cdr3_nt: TGCGCCAGCAGCCGGACTAGCGGGGGGGCGAGCACCGGGGAGCTGTTTTTT
clone_size: once; j_call: TRBJ2-1; v_call: TRBV18; d_call: TRBD1; cdr3_length: 16; cdr3_aa: CASSPGPGQVGNEQFF; cdr3_nt: TGTGCCAGCTCACCAGGCCCAGGACAGGTTGGCAATGAGCAGTTCTTC
clone_size: .; j_call: TRBJ2-3; v_call: TRBV5-1; d_call: TRBD1; cdr3_length: 15; cdr3_aa: CASSLDQGATDTQYF; cdr3_nt: TGCGCCAGCAGCTTGGATCAGGGGGCGACAGATACGCAGTATTTT
clone_size: .; j_call: TRBJ2-4; v_call: TRBV28; d_call: .; cdr3_length: 14; cdr3_aa: CASSLQGTVYIQYF; cdr3_nt: TGTGCCAGCAGTTTACAGGGGACGGTGTACATTCAGTACTTC
clone_size: .; j_call: TRBJ2-1; v_call: TRBV6-5; d_call: .; cdr3_length: 15; cdr3_aa: CASTLTGFSYNEQFF; cdr3_nt: TGTGCCAGCACCTTGACAGGCTTCTCTTACAATGAGCAGTTCTTC
clone_size: .; j_call: TRBJ2-7; v_call: TRBV2; d_call: .; cdr3_length: 12; cdr3_aa: CASSEVGGEQYF; cdr3_nt: TGTGCCAGCAGTGAAGTCGGGGGCGAGCAGTACTTC
clone_size: .; j_call: TRBJ2-3; v_call: TRBV4-1; d_call: .; cdr3_length: 14; cdr3_aa: CASSVRTTTDTQYF; cdr3_nt: TGCGCCAGCAGCGTGCGGACTACCACAGATACGCAGTATTTT
clone_size: .; j_call: TRBJ1-2; v_call: TRBV12-2; d_call: .; cdr3_length: 13; cdr3_aa: CASLSRGPNGYTF; cdr3_nt: TGTGCAAGCCTTTCGAGGGGGCCGAATGGCTACACCTTC
clone_size: .; j_call: TRBJ2-1; v_call: TRBV7-9; d_call: .; cdr3_length: 14; cdr3_aa: CASSRGSEADEQFF; cdr3_nt: TGTGCCAGCAGCCGGGGGTCCGAGGCGGATGAGCAGTTCTTC
clone_size: .; j_call: TRBJ2-1; v_call: TRBV6-5; d_call: .; cdr3_length: 15; cdr3_aa: CASRVDWSSYNEQFF; cdr3_nt: TGTGCCAGTCGGGTGGATTGGAGCTCCTACAATGAGCAGTTCTTC
clone_size: .; j_call: TRBJ2-1; v_call: TRBV18; d_call: TRBD2; cdr3_length: 13; cdr3_aa: CASSLVAGTEQFF; cdr3_nt: TGTGCCAGCTCTCTCGTAGCGGGGACTGAGCAGTTCTTC
clone_size: once; j_call: TRBJ2-1; v_call: TRBV7-7; d_call: .; cdr3_length: 15; cdr3_aa: CASSLRESPYNEQFF; cdr3_nt: TGTGCTAGCAGCTTGCGTGAGTCCCCCTACAATGAGCAGTTCTTC
clone_size: once; j_call: TRBJ1-6; v_call: TRBV6-4; d_call: .; cdr3_length: 17; cdr3_aa: CASRDLVERTYNSPLHF; cdr3_nt: TGTGCCAGCAGGGACCTAGTGGAGAGAACCTATAATTCACCCCTCCACTTT
clone_size: few; j_call: TRBJ2-7; v_call: TRBV7-9; d_call: .; cdr3_length: 12; cdr3_aa: CASSLWRDEQYF; cdr3_nt: TGTGCCAGCAGCTTATGGAGGGACGAGCAGTACTTC
clone_size: .; j_call: TRBJ1-6; v_call: TRBV2; d_call: .; cdr3_length: 13; cdr3_aa: CASSADSNSPLHF; cdr3_nt: TGTGCCAGCAGTGCCGACTCCAATTCACCCCTCCACTTT
clone_size: few; j_call: TRBJ1-6; v_call: TRBV19; d_call: .; cdr3_length: 15; cdr3_aa: CASSRDMTVASPLHF; cdr3_nt: TGTGCCAGTAGTCGGGACATGACAGTCGCTTCACCCCTCCACTTT
clone_size: .; j_call: TRBJ1-2; v_call: TRBV29-1; d_call: .; cdr3_length: 14; cdr3_aa: CSASPGTDSYGYTF; cdr3_nt: TGCAGCGCCTCTCCTGGGACGGACAGCTATGGCTACACCTTC
clone_size: .; j_call: TRBJ1-2; v_call: TRBV7-9; d_call: .; cdr3_length: 13; cdr3_aa: CASSYDRNYGYTF; cdr3_nt: TGTGCCAGCAGCTATGACAGGAACTATGGCTACACCTTC
clone_size: .; j_call: TRBJ2-7; v_call: TRBV18; d_call: .; cdr3_length: 13; cdr3_aa: CASSPSGGGEQYF; cdr3_nt: TGTGCCAGCTCACCATCAGGGGGAGGCGAGCAGTACTTC
clone_size: .; j_call: TRBJ2-5; v_call: TRBV5-5; d_call: .; cdr3_length: 19; cdr3_aa: CASSLIGVVRQAPQETQYF; cdr3_nt: TGTGCCAGCAGCTTAATCGGCGTTGTTAGGCAGGCCCCCCAAGAGACCCAGTACTTC
clone_size: .; j_call: TRBJ2-7; v_call: TRBV7-9; d_call: TRBD1; cdr3_length: 15; cdr3_aa: CASSSPTGSTPQQYF; cdr3_nt: TGTGCCAGCAGCTCCCCGACAGGGTCCACCCCACAGCAGTACTTC
clone_size: .; j_call: TRBJ2-2; v_call: TRBV27; d_call: TRBD2; cdr3_length: 15; cdr3_aa: CASSSSGGNTGELFF; cdr3_nt: TGTGCCAGCAGTTCGTCGGGGGGAAACACCGGGGAGCTGTTTTTT
clone_size: .; j_call: TRBJ2-3; v_call: TRBV19; d_call: .; cdr3_length: 13; cdr3_aa: CASSLTRFDTQYF; cdr3_nt: TGTGCCAGTAGCCTAACTAGATTCGATACGCAGTATTTT
clone_size: .; j_call: TRBJ2-4; v_call: TRBV19; d_call: TRBD1; cdr3_length: 16; cdr3_aa: CASSPRDRGNGNIQYF; cdr3_nt: TGTGCCAGTAGTCCCCGGGACAGGGGGAACGGAAACATTCAGTACTTC
clone_size: .; j_call: TRBJ2-1; v_call: TRBV12-3/TRBV12-4; d_call: TRBD2; cdr3_length: 13; cdr3_aa: CASRMGLGNEQFF; cdr3_nt: TGTGCCAGCAGAATGGGACTAGGGAATGAGCAGTTCTTC
clone_size: .; j_call: TRBJ1-2; v_call: TRBV7-2; d_call: .; cdr3_length: 15; cdr3_aa: CASSPPRDSNYGYTF; cdr3_nt: TGTGCCAGCAGCCCGCCTCGGGACTCTAACTATGGCTACACCTTC
clone_size: .; j_call: TRBJ2-7; v_call: TRBV28; d_call: .; cdr3_length: 14; cdr3_aa: CASNRGRGSYEQYF; cdr3_nt: TGTGCCAGCAATCGAGGGAGAGGATCCTACGAGCAGTACTTC
clone_size: .; j_call: TRBJ1-6; v_call: TRBV18; d_call: .; cdr3_length: 16; cdr3_aa: CASSATTGTTYSPLHF; cdr3_nt: TGTGCCAGCTCAGCGACAACCGGGACAACTTATTCACCCCTCCACTTT
clone_size: .; j_call: TRBJ2-3; v_call: TRBV2; d_call: TRBD2; cdr3_length: 14; cdr3_aa: CASSSSGGADTQYF; cdr3_nt: TGTGCCAGCAGCTCTAGCGGGGGCGCAGATACGCAGTATTTT
clone_size: few; j_call: TRBJ2-7; v_call: TRBV3-1/TRBV3-2; d_call: .; cdr3_length: 15; cdr3_aa: CASSQLGHHSYEQYF; cdr3_nt: TGTGCCAGCAGCCAATTGGGACACCATTCCTACGAGCAGTACTTC
clone_size: .; j_call: TRBJ2-5; v_call: TRBV2; d_call: .; cdr3_length: 16; cdr3_aa: CASRLRNVPAGETQYF; cdr3_nt: TGTGCCAGCAGGCTTAGGAATGTGCCGGCGGGAGAGACCCAGTACTTC
clone_size: .; j_call: TRBJ2-7; v_call: TRBV28; d_call: TRBD2; cdr3_length: 13; cdr3_aa: CASSPAGGYEQYF; cdr3_nt: TGTGCCAGCAGCCCCGCGGGAGGGTACGAGCAGTACTTC
clone_size: .; j_call: TRBJ1-5; v_call: TRBV28; d_call: .; cdr3_length: 16; cdr3_aa: CASSENRAPSNQPQHF; cdr3_nt: TGTGCCAGCAGTGAGAACAGGGCCCCTAGCAATCAGCCCCAGCATTTT
clone_size: .; j_call: TRBJ1-2; v_call: TRBV4-2; d_call: .; cdr3_length: 15; cdr3_aa: CASSQDVRGQEGYTF; cdr3_nt: TGTGCCAGCAGCCAAGATGTTAGGGGCCAGGAGGGCTACACCTTC
clone_size: .; j_call: TRBJ1-1; v_call: TRBV28; d_call: TRBD1; cdr3_length: 14; cdr3_aa: CASRRDRVNTEAFF; cdr3_nt: TGTGCCAGCAGGCGGGACAGGGTGAACACTGAAGCTTTCTTT
clone_size: few; j_call: TRBJ1-1; v_call: TRBV19; d_call: .; cdr3_length: 13; cdr3_aa: CASSIRAGSEAFF; cdr3_nt: TGTGCCAGTAGTATAAGAGCAGGGTCTGAAGCTTTCTTT
clone_size: .; j_call: TRBJ1-5; v_call: TRBV25-1; d_call: .; cdr3_length: 14; cdr3_aa: CASSDSHSNQPQHF; cdr3_nt: TGTGCCAGCAGTGACAGTCACAGCAATCAGCCCCAGCATTTT
clone_size: .; j_call: TRBJ1-3; v_call: TRBV6-5; d_call: .; cdr3_length: 14; cdr3_aa: CASSPGTSSNTIYF; cdr3_nt: TGTGCCAGCAGTCCCGGGACATCGAGTAACACCATATATTTT
clone_size: .; j_call: TRBJ1-2; v_call: TRBV27; d_call: .; cdr3_length: 12; cdr3_aa: CASSLQGLGYTF; cdr3_nt: TGTGCCAGCAGTTTACAGGGGCTCGGCTACACCTTC
clone_size: .; j_call: TRBJ2-7; v_call: TRBV5-1; d_call: TRBD1; cdr3_length: 14; cdr3_aa: CASSLTGGTSEQYF; cdr3_nt: TGCGCCAGCAGCTTGACAGGGGGTACTTCCGAGCAGTACTTC